These 15 T cell receptor beta chains share one sample of origin, sequenced in a study of CD8+ T cells in alopecia areata. cDNA prepared by RNA extraction and subsequent reverse transcription served as the template for sequencing. TCRdb's table, derived via immunoSEQ multiplex PCR, lists solely in-frame clones and lacks some. The table lists 160,000 or so clones, around 71% of them singletons. The sample consisted of CD8+ T cells sorted from blood, taken at week 0. The receptor set was obtained from a human donor with alopecia areata.

As to this clone: The same CDR3 also results from other DNA sequences found in this sample. V gene TRBV29-1 combines with J gene TRBJ2-7; a possible D gene is TRBD1 (5 bases). CDR1 is SQVTM, CDR2 ANQGSEA, per germline. This CDR3 has 13 amino acids. V lost 2 bases to trimming and J lost 4 bases, with 12 bases between them. Written as DNA, the CDR3 is TGCAGCGTTGAACTCCCAGGGTCGTACGAGCAGTACTTC. As protein: CSVELPGSYEQYF.

V is TRBV30 and J is TRBJ1-1; tentative D call: TRBD1 (5 bases). Between the trimmed V and J ends, which lost 2 bases and 0 bases, there was a span of 10 bases. This CDR3 has 14 residues. Germline V gene data show CDR1 as GTSNPN and CDR2 as SVGIG (reference sequence). CDR3 nucleotides: TGTGCCTGGAGTATGACAGCAATGAACACTGAAGCTTTCTTT. Its translation is CAWSMTAMNTEAFF.

The V and J genes are TRBV4-2 and TRBJ2-5, with 8 bases aligning to TRBD2. Germline assignment: CDR1 LGHNA and CDR2 YNFKEQ. The CDR3 sequence is 16 residues long. V shed 1 base, J shed 3 bases, and the junction held 7 bases outside the gene matches. The CDR3 is CASSQAVRGVEETQYF. The CDR3 region has the DNA TGTGCCAGCAGCCAAGCAGTGCGGGGGGTCGAAGAGACCCAGTACTTC.

The V gene is TRBV6-6, the J gene TRBJ2-1; no clear D gene. Germline V gene sequence: CDR1 MNHNY, CDR2 SVGAGI (reference sequence). The CDR3 has 15 amino acids. V was pared by 7 bases and J by 0 bases, with 13 bases between. CDR3 region: CASTAFSSSYNEQFF. CDR3 nucleotides: TGTGCCAGCACTGCTTTTTCGAGCTCCTACAATGAGCAGTTCTTC.

On this clone itself: One end of the junction is discordant with germline, which a read error may explain. This chain connects TRBV25-1 to TRBJ2-1, with D unclear. The CDR3 loop spans 11 amino acids. The germline V gene encodes CDR1 MGHDK and CDR2 SYGVNS. CDR3 coding DNA: TGTGCCAGCAGTGATAAGTATACGACGGTCTTC. It translates to CASSDKYTTVF.

The genes are TRBV4-1 and TRBJ2-5; TRBD1 matches at 8 bases. CDR1 is MGHRA and CDR2 is YSYEKL in the germline V gene. Trimming cost V 2 bases and J 4 bases; bases outside gene matches: 6. The CDR3 spans 15 residues. The CDR3 coding sequence is TGCGCCAGCAGCCAACAGGACAGGGAAGGAGAGACCCAGTACTTC. Translated, it gives CASSQQDREGETQYF.

This sequence joins TRBV5-1 and TRBJ2-1; D is ambiguous. The germline V gene encodes CDR1 SGHRS and CDR2 YFSETQ. V lost 0 bases to trimming and J lost 5 bases, with 3 bases between them. The CDR3 totals 12 residues. CDR3 nucleotide sequence: TGCGCCAGCAGCTTGGTAAACAATGAGCAGTTCTTC. Translating it yields CASSLVNNEQFF.

The chain is built from TRBV6-5 and TRBJ2-2; D uncertain. V was shortened by 4 bases and J by 4 bases, with 10 bases between the two germline ends. The germline V gene has CDR1 MNHEY and CDR2 SVGAGI. The CDR3 covers 14 residues. The DNA for the CDR3 is TGTGCCAGCAGTTCCGATACCCCCACCGGGGAGCTGTTTTTT. Its translation: CASSSDTPTGELFF.

The V call is TRBV13, the J call TRBJ2-3; 10 bases are shared with TRBD1. Germline trimming cut 3 bases from V and 3 bases from J; bases unmatched to any gene: 9. The germline gives CDR1 PRHDT, CDR2 FYEKMQ (reference sequence). CDR3 length equals 17 residues. Here the CDR3 reads CASSFSTGGFSTDTQYF. Written as DNA, the CDR3 is TGTGCCAGCAGCTTCTCGACAGGGGGCTTTAGTACAGATACGCAGTATTTT.

The CDR3 loop reads CASSLSSGLETQYF. In nucleotides, the CDR3 is TGCGCCAGCAGCCTCAGCAGCGGTTTGGAGACCCAGTACTTC. The rearrangement uses TRBV5-1 and TRBJ2-5, with D maybe TRBD2 (5 bases). The V end lost 4 bases, the J end lost 5 bases, and 15 bases lay between the germline ends. CDR1 and CDR2 (germline): SGHRS, YFSETQ. This CDR3 is built from 14 residues.

The V gene is TRBV29-1, the J gene TRBJ1-2; 7 bases line up with TRBD1. The germline V gene encodes CDR1 SQVTM and CDR2 ANQGSEA. J was trimmed by 7 bases and V by 4 bases; bases with no gene match: 9. The CDR3 runs 13 residues. CDR3: CSVVDRVIGGYTF. In DNA, the CDR3 is TGCAGCGTTGTAGACAGGGTAATCGGTGGCTACACCTTC.

The chain uses TRBV7-9 and TRBJ1-4, with a possible D match to TRBD1 (5 bases). With 4 bases removed from V and 1 base from J, the gap between germline ends came to 16 bases. This CDR3 is 17 amino acids long. Germline V CDR1 and CDR2: SEHNR, FQNEAQ (reference sequence). The CDR3 DNA is TGTGCCAGCAGCTCTGGGACGTTAGGTAGAACTAATGAAAAACTGTTTTTT. Its protein product is CASSSGTLGRTNEKLFF.

This chain uses TRBV15 with TRBJ1-4, with D hard to call. V lost 4 bases and J 16 bases, leaving 19 bases between the germline ends. Germline assignment: CDR1 LNHNV and CDR2 YYDKDF (reference sequence). This CDR3 comprises 13 residues. The DNA for the CDR3 is TGTGCCACCAGCACCTCGGGAGAGACTCGCCCGTTTTTT. Amino acid sequence: CATSTSGETRPFF.

The V gene is TRBV30, the J gene TRBJ1-1; TRBD1 might be the D (5 bases). This CDR3 has 11 residues. V shed 4 bases and J shed 11 bases, with 14 bases lying between them. Germline loops: CDR1 GTSNPN, CDR2 SVGIG (reference sequence). Here the CDR3 reads CAWTLGGGAFF. The CDR3 coding sequence is TGTGCCTGGACCCTGGGGGGAGGGGCTTTCTTT. Drawing the rest from reference TRBV30 and TRBJ1-1, the complete variable domain is SQTIHQWPATLVQPVGSPLSLECTVEGTSNPNLYWYRQAAGRGLQLLFYSVGIGQISSEVPQNLSASRPQDRQFILSSKKLLLSDSGFYLCAWTLGGGAFFGQGTRLTVV.

The sample holds one count of this clone. The chain recombines TRBV5-1 with TRBJ2-7; no clear D gene. This CDR3 spans 14 amino acids. The germline gives CDR1 SGHRS, CDR2 YFSETQ. The V end lost 1 base, the J end lost 1 base, and 9 bases lay between the germline ends. CDR3 nucleotide sequence: TGCGCCAGCAGCTTGAAAACGCAGTCCTACGAGCAGTACTTC. Translating gives CASSLKTQSYEQYF.